This entry features one T cell receptor beta chain sequence. Its specificity is not known. The V segment lost 3 bases and the J segment 4 bases; nucleotides outside the gene matches: 4. Germline V gene lookup returns CDR1 SGHRS and CDR2 YFSETQ. The CDR3 sequence is 14 residues long. This sample is part of a study of cytomegalovirus exposure and HLA in healthy donors. Study results and caveats: Approximately 17,000 TCR beta sequences were associated with HLA alleles at 0.05 false discovery rate in a later analysis.

It was with 60 Vbeta and 13 Jbeta primers that the PCR ran. In the study's own analysis: Unique TCR beta chains numbered roughly 80 million in a later analysis, with around 12 million shared. Assay used: immunoSEQ multiplex PCR; TCRdb lists only in-frame clones, some missing. V and J calls and clone size are those listed in that table; D and trimming were worked out from the DNA. The sample has 85,000 to 100,000 clones; 60% to 80% are singletons. Sequenced material: PBMCs. This rearrangement joins TRBV5-1 to TRBJ2-3, with 8 bases that match TRBD2. This TCR was sampled from a man aged 45-65 years in good health and CMV-seropositive. CDR3 sequence (DNA): TGCGCCAGCAGCTACGGGGGGGGCTCAGATACGCAGTATTTT. Protein: CASSYGGGSDTQYF.